This TCR beta chain was retrieved from a study of T cells after yellow fever vaccination. TCRdb itself ran the 5' RACE reads through MiXCR, one entry per CDR3 protein. The table has under 250,000 distinct CDR3 sequences, about 3% seen once; the top ten hold around 3.2%. The CDR3 has 17 residues. Germline CDR1 DFQATT, CDR2 SNEGSKA (reference sequence). V lost 1 base, J lost 0 bases, and 7 bases stayed unmatched. This receptor was taken from a man in his late teens or twenties who received the YFV17D yellow fever vaccine. This chain links TRBV20-1 with TRBJ2-3; TRBD2 matches 10 bases. The sequencing here drew on CD4+ T cells sorted from PBMCs, taken 10 days after the yellow fever booster vaccination. The CDR3 bases are TGCAGTGCTAGAGTTCGTAGCGGGGGGCTAAGCACAGATACGCAGTATTTT. This encodes CSARVRSGGLSTDTQYF.